The 14 T cell receptor beta chains reported below all come from one sample, sequenced in a study of graft-versus-host responses after intestinal transplantation. Which antigens these TCRs recognize remains unknown. TCRdb keeps only in-frame clones here, not all; method: immunoSEQ multiplex PCR. The data show some 81,000 clones, with roughly nine tenths seen just once and approximately 0.34% held by the top ten. This sample comprised unstimulated CD4+ T cells sorted from spleen or lymph node cells, obtained before intestinal transplant. The receptors stem from a human donor who received an intestinal transplant.

The sample holds one count of this clone. The rearrangement joins TRBV9 to TRBJ2-6, with TRBD1 matching 12 bases. The CDR3 sequence is 20 residues long. The trim removed 3 bases at V and 0 bases at J, leaving 10 bases unmatched. Germline-derived CDR1 and CDR2 are SGDLS and YYNGEE. The CDR3 reads CASSGWDRGRLRSGANVLTF. CDR3 in DNA: TGTGCCAGCAGCGGTTGGGACAGGGGGCGCCTCCGCTCTGGGGCCAACGTCCTGACTTTC.

J is TRBJ2-2 and V is TRBV28; weak D call: TRBD1 (6 bases). Looked up from germline, CDR1 is MDHEN and CDR2 is SYDVKM. Trimming removed 6 bases from V and 5 bases from J, with 10 bases in between. CDR3 size: 13 residues. The CDR3 DNA sequence: TGTGCCAGCAGGCCTCAGGGGACCGGGGAGCTGTTTTTT. It specifies CASRPQGTGELFF.

This clone turned up a few times. The chain's CDR3 is CASSLVTGVGISGNTIYF. CDR3 nucleotide sequence: TGTGCCAGCAGCTTGGTGACAGGGGTAGGGATCTCTGGAAACACCATATATTTT. The chain has TRBV5-5 and TRBJ1-3; 8 bases align to TRBD1. The CDR3 totals 18 residues. The germline gives CDR1 SGHKS, CDR2 YYEKEE (reference sequence). V lost 0 bases to trimming and J lost 0 bases; unmatched junction nucleotides: 8.

The V call is TRBV28, the J call TRBJ1-6; no firm D call. CDR1 and CDR2 (germline): MDHEN, SYDVKM. The CDR3 contains 14 residues. V lost 6 bases and J 8 bases, leaving 14 bases between the germline ends. The CDR3 region is CASSRGQSYSPLHF. In nucleotides, the CDR3 is TGTGCCAGCAGCCGTGGGCAGTCTTATTCACCCCTCCACTTT. Filled out from reference TRBV28 and TRBJ1-6, the complete variable domain reads DVKVTQSSRYLVKRTGEKVFLECVQDMDHENMFWYRQDPGLGLRLIYFSYDVKMKEKGDIPEGYSVSREKKERFSLILESASTNQTSMYLCASSRGQSYSPLHFGNGTRLTVT.

J is TRBJ1-5 and V is TRBV6-5, with TRBD1 matching over 9 bases. J lost 6 bases, V lost 6 bases, and 6 bases had no gene match. The germline V gene has CDR1 MNHEY and CDR2 SVGAGI. The CDR3 runs 14 residues. The CDR3 DNA is TGTGCCAGCAGCGACAGGGGGTTGGGTCAGCCCCAGCATTTT. Translated: CASSDRGLGQPQHF.

The J gene is TRBJ1-2, the V gene TRBV7-9; TRBD1 aligns across 8 bases. The germline gives CDR1 SEHNR, CDR2 FQNEAQ (reference sequence). The CDR3 extends over 15 amino acids. J lost 4 bases, V lost 1 base, and 5 bases had no gene match. In DNA form, the CDR3 reads TGTGCCAGCAGCTTAGGGGACAGGACTTTCTATGGCTACACCTTC. Amino acids: CASSLGDRTFYGYTF.

J is TRBJ2-7 and V is TRBV15; TRBD2 matches at 7 bases. V dropped 4 bases and J dropped 4; count of bases not matched to a gene: 4. CDR1 and CDR2 from the germline V gene are LNHNV and YYDKDF (reference sequence). The CDR3 is 13 amino acids. The CDR3 here is CATSTGLKYEQYF. CDR3 nucleotide sequence: TGTGCCACCAGCACGGGACTAAAGTACGAGCAGTACTTC. Together with reference TRBV15 and TRBJ2-7, the CDR3 gives the full variable domain: DAMVIQNPRYQVTQFGKPVTLSCSQTLNHNVMYWYQQKSSQAPKLLFHYYDKDFNNEADTPDNFQSRRPNTSFCFLDIRSPGLGDTAMYLCATSTGLKYEQYFGPGTRLTVT.

The gene calls are TRBV10-1 and TRBJ2-1; the match to TRBD1 covers 9 bases. The CDR3 is 15 amino acids. Trimming removed 4 bases from V and 7 bases from J; junction bases left unmatched: 8. Germline CDR1 and CDR2: WNHNN and SYGVQD (reference sequence). The CDR3 nucleotides are TGCGCCAGCAGTGCCCAGGACAGGGGTGGTAATGAGCAGTTCTTC. Its translation is CASSAQDRGGNEQFF.

This chain links TRBV4-2 with TRBJ1-1, with 8 bases fitting TRBD1. J was trimmed by 0 bases and V by 3 bases; bases with no gene match: 0. The germline V gene encodes CDR1 LGHNA and CDR2 YNFKEQ. This CDR3 has 14 amino acids. The CDR3 here is CASSQTGVNTEAFF. CDR3 nucleotide sequence: TGTGCCAGCAGCCAGACAGGGGTGAACACTGAAGCTTTCTTT.

In DNA, the CDR3 is TGTGCCAGCAGTCGTACAGGCACTGAAGCTTTCTTT. It encodes CASSRTGTEAFF. V is TRBV2 and J is TRBJ1-1, with D possibly matching TRBD1 (5 bases). The CDR3 length is 12 residues. V was trimmed by 5 bases and J by 4 bases, leaving 8 bases between them. The germline V gene has CDR1 SNHLY and CDR2 FYNNEI.

This chain uses TRBV28 with TRBJ2-2, with D uncertain. V was shortened by 6 bases and J by 6 bases, with 8 bases between the two germline ends. Germline assignment: CDR1 MDHEN and CDR2 SYDVKM. The CDR3 totals 12 residues. CDR3 in DNA: TGTGCCAGCAGCTCCGTCCCCGGGGAGCTGTTTTTT. Its protein is CASSSVPGELFF.

This clone appeared a single time. The chain recombines TRBV5-4 with TRBJ2-3, with 7 bases aligning to TRBD1. Germline V gene data show CDR1 as SGHNT and CDR2 as YYREEE (reference sequence). CDR3 length: 14 residues. J was trimmed by 1 base and V by 3 bases; bases with no gene match: 2. CDR3 bases: TGTGCCAGCAGCTCCACAGGGGGCACAGATACGCAGTATTTT. This gives the protein CASSSTGGTDTQYF.

The chain is built from TRBV28 and TRBJ1-1; a weak D match, TRBD1 (6 bases). Trimming pared 6 bases from V and 1 base from J, leaving 15 bases between. This CDR3 has 15 residues. Germline V CDR1 and CDR2: MDHEN, SYDVKM. The CDR3: CASSLGGVTNTEAFF. The CDR3 DNA is TGTGCCAGCAGCCTAGGGGGAGTAACGAACACTGAAGCTTTCTTT.

The V and J genes are TRBV19 and TRBJ2-5, with D possibly TRBD1 on 6 matching bases. Trimming shortened V by 3 bases and J by 2 bases, and 10 bases separated the two germline ends. This CDR3 has 14 residues. Germline CDR1 and CDR2: LNHDA and SQIVND (reference sequence). CDR3 nucleotides: TGTGCCAGTAGTATGGACAGTAGACAAGAGACCCAGTACTTC. This translates into CASSMDSRQETQYF.